One and the same sample provided the 15 T cell receptor beta chains below, sequenced in a study of shared clonotypes between healthy human individuals (dated by TCRdb to 2018 to 2021). CD8 naive samples were CD45RO-negative cells positively selected for CCR7, giving a CD45RA+CCR7+ population that excluded TemRA cells. Library creation used the immunoSEQ multiplex PCR assay. TCRdb provides this immuneACCESS table in a form limited to in-frame rearrangements. Some clones are lacking; in checked studies, under half of them reflect an unresolved V gene, and why the rest are absent is not known. For this sample the table gives roughly 2 million clones, of which about 94% were detected only once. The top ten clonotypes cover roughly 1% of the sample. The sequencing input was naive CD8+ T cells sorted from blood. The label giving this sample's cell subset or site can be read as: CD45RA+CCR7+. The receptors shown here come from a man younger than 30 in good health.

V is TRBV7-8 and J is TRBJ2-1, with D unresolved. Looked up from germline, CDR1 is SGHVS and CDR2 is FQNEAQ. Trimming removed 5 bases at V and 8 bases at J, with 13 bases between. The CDR3 is 13 residues long. The DNA of the CDR3 is TGTGCCAGCAGCGCCCGAACGGGTTATGAGCAGTTCTTC. Its protein is CASSARTGYEQFF. Together with reference TRBV7-8 and TRBJ2-1, the CDR3 gives the full variable domain: GAGVSQSPRYKVAKRGQDVALRCDPISGHVSLFWYQQALGQGPEFLTYFQNEAQLDKSGLPSDRFFAERPEGSVSTLKIQRTQQEDSAVYLCASSARTGYEQFFGPGTRLTVL.

The sample holds one count of this clone. This chain links TRBV15 with TRBJ2-7; D is perhaps TRBD1 (5 bases). The germline V gene encodes CDR1 LNHNV and CDR2 YYDKDF (reference sequence). With 2 bases removed from V and 6 bases from J, the gap between germline ends came to 11 bases. The CDR3 extends over 13 amino acids. The CDR3 nucleotides are TGTGCCACCAGCAGATACCAGGGTGGCGAGCAGTACTTC. Translating gives CATSRYQGGEQYF.

The chain employs TRBV4-1 and TRBJ2-7; 16 bases are shared with TRBD2. Trimming removed 1 base from V and 1 base from J; junction bases left unmatched: 7. The CDR3 is made up of 19 amino acids. From germline, CDR1 is MGHRA and CDR2 YSYEKL. The CDR3 region has the DNA TGCGCCAGCAGCCAAGTTGGGACTAGCGGGAGGGTGACGTCCTACGAGCAGTACTTC. Its translation: CASSQVGTSGRVTSYEQYF.

The V call is TRBV30, the J call TRBJ2-2; D uncertain. CDR1 and CDR2 (germline): GTSNPN, SVGIG (reference sequence). The CDR3 runs 12 residues. V was clipped by 5 bases and J by 2 bases, with 6 bases between them. The CDR3, as DNA: TGTGCCTGGGCAAGCAACACCGGGGAGCTGTTTTTT. It yields the protein CAWASNTGELFF.

The chain couples TRBV2 to TRBJ2-5; 8 bases agree with TRBD1. Trimming took 6 bases from V and 6 from J; bases not matched to a gene: 12. The CDR3 is made up of 15 amino acids. Germline CDR1 SNHLY, CDR2 FYNNEI. The CDR3 is CASRGTGQGEKTQYF. CDR3 DNA: TGTGCCAGCAGAGGGACAGGCCAGGGCGAGAAGACCCAGTACTTC. The whole variable domain, filled in from reference TRBV2 and TRBJ2-5, reads EPEVTQTPSHQVTQMGQEVILRCVPISNHLYFYWYRQILGQKVEFLVSFYNNEISEKSEIFDDQFSVERPDGSNFTLKIRSTKLEDSAMYFCASRGTGQGEKTQYFGPGTRLLVL.

The chain combines TRBV5-4 with TRBJ2-5; the D gene is possibly TRBD1 (5 bases). This CDR3 spans 13 amino acids. Germline V gene lookup returns CDR1 SGHNT and CDR2 YYREEE (reference sequence). V lost 4 bases to trimming and J lost 3 bases, with 10 bases between them. The CDR3 sequence is CASSHDSEETQYF. In DNA form, the CDR3 reads TGTGCCAGCAGCCATGACAGTGAAGAGACCCAGTACTTC.

This chain links TRBV4-1 with TRBJ2-1; either TRBD1 or TRBD2 may fit D (5 bases each). This CDR3 comprises 15 residues. Trimming took 4 bases from V and 5 from J, leaving 15 bases between them. Germline V CDR1 and CDR2: MGHRA, YSYEKL. CDR3 sequence: CASSPSRGADNEQFF. CDR3 bases: TGCGCCAGCAGCCCCTCTCGAGGGGCCGACAATGAGCAGTTCTTC.

This clone was seen only a few times. The chain combines TRBV27 with TRBJ2-4; D unclear. This CDR3 has 13 amino acids. Germline assignment: CDR1 MNHEY and CDR2 SMNVEV (reference sequence). V was shortened by 6 bases and J by 8 bases, with 14 bases between the two germline ends. The CDR3 here is CASRGITHDIQYF. The CDR3 nucleotides are TGTGCCAGCAGGGGCATAACCCATGACATTCAGTACTTC.

V is TRBV4-1 and J is TRBJ2-3; D call uncertain. The germline V and J ends were trimmed by 1 base and 4 bases, with 9 bases remaining between them. Per germline, CDR1 MGHRA and CDR2 YSYEKL. This CDR3 region has 14 residues. CDR3 residues: CASSQGALSDTQYF. The CDR3 bases are TGCGCCAGCAGCCAAGGGGCGCTGTCAGATACGCAGTATTTT.

This clone has a handful of counts. The chain uses TRBV5-4 and TRBJ2-7; D is unresolved. Trimming removed 0 bases at V and 3 bases at J, with 10 bases between. CDR1 and CDR2 (germline): SGHNT, YYREEE (reference sequence). This CDR3 is built from 14 residues. The CDR3 DNA reads as TGTGCCAGCAGCTTGGACCTTGGGGACTACGAGCAGTACTTC. Its translation: CASSLDLGDYEQYF.

The J gene is TRBJ1-4, the V gene TRBV6-1, with 7 bases fitting TRBD1. Per the germline V gene, CDR1 is MNHNS and CDR2 is SASEGT. V lost 5 bases to trimming and J lost 8 bases; unmatched junction nucleotides: 8. This CDR3 has 14 residues. The CDR3 sequence is CASSPTGEEEKLFF. DNA of the CDR3: TGTGCCAGCAGTCCCACAGGGGAGGAGGAAAAACTGTTTTTT.

The chain is built from TRBV7-2 and TRBJ2-1; 9 bases match TRBD2. The germline CDR1 and CDR2 sequences are SGHTA and FQGNSA. The ends lost 1 base at V and 4 bases at J; junction bases unmatched: 8. The CDR3 is 17 amino acids. CDR3 DNA sequence: TGTGCCAGCAGCTTAGTTAGCGGGAGTGGGGGGTACAATGAGCAGTTCTTC. It codes for CASSLVSGSGGYNEQFF. The full variable domain, rest sourced from reference TRBV7-2 and TRBJ2-1, is GAGVSQSPSNKVTEKGKDVELRCDPISGHTALYWYRQSLGQGLEFLIYFQGNSAPDKSGLPSDRFSAERTGGSVSTLTIQRTQQEDSAVYLCASSLVSGSGGYNEQFFGPGTRLTVL.

This clone occurred once. The DNA for the CDR3 is TGCGCCAGCAGCCAGTTACAGGGAAACTCCTACGAGCAGTACTTC. It codes for CASSQLQGNSYEQYF. The chain joins TRBV4-1 to TRBJ2-7; D is possibly TRBD1 (6 bases). Germline CDR1 reads MGHRA; CDR2 reads YSYEKL. V lost 3 bases, J lost 0 bases, and 12 bases lay in between. CDR3 length equals 15 residues.

The rearrangement uses TRBV10-2 and TRBJ2-3; 8 nucleotides agree with TRBD2. Germline trimming cut 7 bases from V and 6 bases from J; bases unmatched to any gene: 9. CDR3 size: 14 residues. In germline, CDR1 is WSHSY, CDR2 SAAADI. This CDR3 is CASTAAGVTDTQYF. CDR3 in DNA: TGCGCCAGCACCGCAGCGGGAGTCACGGATACGCAGTATTTT.

The chain links TRBV27 to TRBJ2-5, with 7 nucleotides matching TRBD2. This CDR3 has 13 amino acids. Germline V gene lookup returns CDR1 MNHEY and CDR2 SMNVEV (reference sequence). Germline trimming cut 5 bases from V and 11 bases from J; bases unmatched to any gene: 11. The CDR3 DNA follows: TGTGCCAGCAGTCCTCCGGGACTATCTCAACAGTACTTC. It translates to CASSPPGLSQQYF.